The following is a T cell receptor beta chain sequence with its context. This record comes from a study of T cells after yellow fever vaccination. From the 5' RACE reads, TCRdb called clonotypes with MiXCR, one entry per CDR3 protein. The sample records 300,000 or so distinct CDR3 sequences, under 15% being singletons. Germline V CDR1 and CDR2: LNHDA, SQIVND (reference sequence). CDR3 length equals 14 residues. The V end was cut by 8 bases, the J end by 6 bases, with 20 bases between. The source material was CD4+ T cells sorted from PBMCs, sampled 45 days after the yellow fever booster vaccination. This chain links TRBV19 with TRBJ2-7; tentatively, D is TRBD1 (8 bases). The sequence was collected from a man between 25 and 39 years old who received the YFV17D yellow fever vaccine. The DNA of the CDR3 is TGTGCCAGTCGGACAGGGAGGGAGTCGGGCGAGCAGTACTTC. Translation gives CASRTGRESGEQYF. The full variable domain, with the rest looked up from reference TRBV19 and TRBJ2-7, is DGGITQSPKYLFRKEGQNVTLSCEQNLNHDAMYWYRQDPGQGLRLIYYSQIVNDFQKGDIAEGYSVSREKKESFPLTVTSAQKNPTAFYLCASRTGRESGEQYFGPGTRLTVT.